This TCR beta chain originates from a study of graft-versus-host responses after intestinal transplantation. Sequenced by immunoSEQ multiplex PCR; TCRdb stores in-frame clones only, minus some. The sample has about 110,000 clones; approximately 92% are singletons. On this clone: What it binds is unknown.

CDR1 is SEHNR, CDR2 FQNEAQ, per germline (reference sequence). This CDR3 is built from 15 residues. V lost 4 bases to trimming and J lost 6 bases; unmatched junction nucleotides: 7. The sequence came from a human donor who received an intestinal transplant. Source: unstimulated CD8+ T cells sorted from spleen or lymph node cells, taken before intestinal transplant. The chain joins TRBV7-9 to TRBJ2-1; 9 bases are shared with TRBD2. This CDR3 reads CASSSYDSGSNEQFF. DNA of the CDR3: TGTGCCAGCAGCTCCTACGATAGCGGGAGCAATGAGCAGTTCTTC. Filled out from reference TRBV7-9 and TRBJ2-1, the complete variable domain reads DTGVSQNPRHKITKRGQNVTFRCDPISEHNRLYWYRQTLGQGPEFLTYFQNEAQLEKSRLLSDRFSAERPKGSFSTLEIQRTEQGDSAMYLCASSSYDSGSNEQFFGPGTRLTVL.